The sequence of this T cell receptor (beta chain) was determined in a study of human T cells and chemical hapten exposure. Study-wide context: The study enrolled mostly female patients with alopecia areata, totalis or universalis. Per-sample TCR yield variation was attributed mainly to small pooled library volume differences. Study findings and constraints: Those TCRs sitting above 1 in 1000 frequency stayed the same with DPC sensitization.

This clonotype was seen at least ten times. Its antigen is not known. Germline values: CDR1 SGHTA, CDR2 FQGNSA. J was trimmed by 6 bases and V by 5 bases; bases with no gene match: 7. The CDR3 extends over 14 amino acids. This sample's time point: pre-sensitization, week 0. As for treatment: therapeutic diphenylcyclopropenone sensitization with weekly scalp DPC. Each CDR3 protein is one row after TCRdb ran MiXCR on the RACE reads. The repertoire includes under 90,000 distinct CDR3 sequences, 8% to 10% of them detected once, and around 4% sits in the top ten. The chain employs TRBV7-2 and TRBJ2-7; 10 nucleotides agree with TRBD2. The sequencing used whole blood, collected in connection with sensitization to the hapten diphenylcyclopropenone (DPC). The TCR originated in a woman aged 40 to 50 with alopecia areata. Some clones in this sample may be carry-over from other donors' samples. The CDR3 region is CASSPPTSGVEQYF. The CDR3 nucleotides read TGTGCCAGCAGCCCCCCTACTAGCGGGGTCGAGCAGTACTTC.